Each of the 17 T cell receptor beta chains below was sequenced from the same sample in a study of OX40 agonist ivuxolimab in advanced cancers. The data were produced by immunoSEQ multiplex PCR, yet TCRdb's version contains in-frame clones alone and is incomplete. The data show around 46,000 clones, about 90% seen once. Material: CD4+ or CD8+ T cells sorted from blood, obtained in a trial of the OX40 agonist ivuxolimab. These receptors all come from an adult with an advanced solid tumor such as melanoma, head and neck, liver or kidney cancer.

The DNA of the CDR3 is TGTGCCAGCAGTGTCGACAGCTCTGGGGCCAACGTCCTGACTTTC. It is translated as CASSVDSSGANVLTF. The chain is built from TRBV6-4 and TRBJ2-6; tentative D call: TRBD1 (5 bases). The CDR3 extends over 15 amino acids. Trimming took off 4 bases at V and 0 bases at J, with 7 bases between the two ends. Germline V gene lookup returns CDR1 MRHNA and CDR2 SNTAGT.

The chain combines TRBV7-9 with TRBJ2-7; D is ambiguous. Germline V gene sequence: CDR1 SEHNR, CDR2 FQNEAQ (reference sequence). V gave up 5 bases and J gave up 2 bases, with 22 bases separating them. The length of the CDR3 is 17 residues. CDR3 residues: CASSDQGRNSVAYEQYF. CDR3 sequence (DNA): TGTGCCAGCAGCGACCAAGGTAGGAACTCAGTCGCCTACGAGCAGTACTTC.

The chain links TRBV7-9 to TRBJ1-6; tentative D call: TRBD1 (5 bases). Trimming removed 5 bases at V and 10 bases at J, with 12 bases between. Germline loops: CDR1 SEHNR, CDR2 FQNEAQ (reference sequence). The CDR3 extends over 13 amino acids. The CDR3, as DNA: TGTGCCAGCAGCCAAGAGGGGAGATCACCCCTCCACTTT. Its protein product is CASSQEGRSPLHF.

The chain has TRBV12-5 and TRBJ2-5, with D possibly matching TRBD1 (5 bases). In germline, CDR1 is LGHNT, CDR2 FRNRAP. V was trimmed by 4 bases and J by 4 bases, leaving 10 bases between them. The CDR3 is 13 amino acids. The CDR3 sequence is CASGWGVGETQYF. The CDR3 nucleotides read TGTGCTAGTGGTTGGGGCGTGGGAGAGACCCAGTACTTC.

DNA of the CDR3: TGTGCCAGCTTACCTTGGCCAGGGACAGATACGCAGTATTTT. This codes for CASLPWPGTDTQYF. This chain uses TRBV27 with TRBJ2-3, with TRBD1 as a possible D gene (5 bases). Germline V CDR1 and CDR2: MNHEY, SMNVEV (reference sequence). V lost 8 bases and J 3 bases, leaving 15 bases between the germline ends. The CDR3 runs 14 residues.

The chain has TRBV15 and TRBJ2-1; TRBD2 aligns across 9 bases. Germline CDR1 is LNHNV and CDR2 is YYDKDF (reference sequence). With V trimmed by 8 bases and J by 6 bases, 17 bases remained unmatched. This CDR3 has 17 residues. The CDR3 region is CATAAWIEASGTNEQFF. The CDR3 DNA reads TGTGCCACCGCGGCCTGGATAGAGGCTAGCGGGACCAATGAGCAGTTCTTC.

The CDR3 region is CASSMDGTGLFNYGYTF. In DNA, the CDR3 is TGTGCCAGTAGTATGGACGGGACAGGGTTATTTAACTATGGCTACACCTTC. The V call is TRBV19, the J call TRBJ1-2; TRBD1 agrees at 9 bases. V was clipped by 3 bases and J by 1 base; unmatched bases: 9. Germline V gene sequence: CDR1 LNHDA, CDR2 SQIVND (reference sequence). The CDR3 covers 17 residues.

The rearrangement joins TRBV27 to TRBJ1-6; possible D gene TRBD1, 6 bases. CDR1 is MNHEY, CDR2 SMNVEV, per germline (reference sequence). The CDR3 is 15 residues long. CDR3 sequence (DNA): TGTGCTTCAGGGGCCCGAAACCCTTATAATTCACCCCTCCACTTT. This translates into CASGARNPYNSPLHF.

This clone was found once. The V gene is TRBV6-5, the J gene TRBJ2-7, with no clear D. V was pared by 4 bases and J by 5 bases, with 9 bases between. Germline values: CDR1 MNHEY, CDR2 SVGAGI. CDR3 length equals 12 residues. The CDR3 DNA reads TGTGCCAGCAGTTTCCCTTCGGACGAGCAGTACTTC. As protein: CASSFPSDEQYF.

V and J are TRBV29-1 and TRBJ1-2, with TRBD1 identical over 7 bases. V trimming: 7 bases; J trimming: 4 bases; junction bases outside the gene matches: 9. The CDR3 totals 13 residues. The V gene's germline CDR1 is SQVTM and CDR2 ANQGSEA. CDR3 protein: CSGITGAGYGYTF. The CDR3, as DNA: TGCAGCGGAATCACAGGGGCCGGCTATGGCTACACCTTC.

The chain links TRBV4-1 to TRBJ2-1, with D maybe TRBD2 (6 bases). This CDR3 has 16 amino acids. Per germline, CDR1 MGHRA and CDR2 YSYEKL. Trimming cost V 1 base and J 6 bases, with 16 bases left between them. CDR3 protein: CASSQAGGASSNEQFF. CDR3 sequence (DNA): TGCGCCAGCAGCCAAGCAGGAGGGGCTTCGAGCAATGAGCAGTTCTTC.

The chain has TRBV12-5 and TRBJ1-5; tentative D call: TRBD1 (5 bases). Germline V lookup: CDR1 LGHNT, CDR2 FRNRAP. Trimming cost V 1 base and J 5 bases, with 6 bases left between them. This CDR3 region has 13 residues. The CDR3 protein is CASGLEGDQPQHF. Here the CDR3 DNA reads TGTGCTAGTGGTTTGGAAGGGGATCAGCCCCAGCATTTT.

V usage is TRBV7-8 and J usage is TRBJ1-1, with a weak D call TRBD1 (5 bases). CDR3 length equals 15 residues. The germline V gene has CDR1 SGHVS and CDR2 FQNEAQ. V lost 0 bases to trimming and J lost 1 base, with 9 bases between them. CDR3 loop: CASSLATASNTEAFF. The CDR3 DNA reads TGTGCCAGCAGCTTAGCGACAGCCTCGAACACTGAAGCTTTCTTT.

The CDR3 nucleotides read TGTGCCAGCAGGAAACAGGGAGTTGGCAATCAGCCCCAGCATTTT. This gives the protein CASRKQGVGNQPQHF. The chain links TRBV6-5 to TRBJ1-5; a possible D gene is TRBD1 (6 bases). CDR3 length: 15 amino acids. The ends were cut back, 6 bases at V and 2 bases at J, with 14 bases in the middle. The germline CDR1 and CDR2 sequences are MNHEY and SVGAGI.

The CDR3 sequence is CASSQGIQREGYEQYF. The CDR3 region has the DNA TGCGCCAGCAGCCAAGGCATCCAGCGGGAGGGCTACGAGCAGTACTTC. The V and J genes are TRBV4-1 and TRBJ2-7; 10 nucleotides match TRBD2. The CDR3 length is 16 residues. The V and J ends lost 1 base and 3 bases, in that order; junction bases with no gene match: 6. Germline values: CDR1 MGHRA, CDR2 YSYEKL.

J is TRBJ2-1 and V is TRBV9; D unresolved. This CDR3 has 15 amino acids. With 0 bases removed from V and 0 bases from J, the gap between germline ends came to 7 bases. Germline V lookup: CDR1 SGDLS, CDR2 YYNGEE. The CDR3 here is CASSVVDSSYNEQFF. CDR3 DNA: TGTGCCAGCAGCGTAGTAGACTCCTCCTACAATGAGCAGTTCTTC.

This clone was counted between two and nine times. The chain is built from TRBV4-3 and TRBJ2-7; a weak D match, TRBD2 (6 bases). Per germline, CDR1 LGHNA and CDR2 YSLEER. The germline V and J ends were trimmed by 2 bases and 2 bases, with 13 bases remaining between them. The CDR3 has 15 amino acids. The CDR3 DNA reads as TGCGCCAGCAGCCAATGGGGAGGTGGGGCCTACGAGCAGTACTTC. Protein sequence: CASSQWGGGAYEQYF.